A selection of T cell receptor beta chains follows, all from one sample in a study of Graves' ophthalmopathy and Graves' hyperthyroidism. TCRdb itself ran the multiplex PCR reads through MiXCR, one entry per CDR3 protein. The data show about 740,000 distinct CDR3 sequences, roughly two fifths seen once. Material for sequencing was peripheral blood. These receptors originate from an adult man with Graves' ophthalmopathy. Both conserved end residues are part of each CDR3. Fields, in order: CDR3 protein, V gene, J gene.

CDR3: CSAHRIRATQYF
V: TRBV20-1
J: TRBJ2-5

CDR3: CASSFPTPRQPDLSFF
V: TRBV12-3/TRBV12-4
J: TRBJ1-1

CDR3: CASSPDRVNYEQYF
V: TRBV7-2
J: TRBJ2-7

CDR3: CSVEDRENEQYF
V: TRBV29-1
J: TRBJ2-7

CDR3: CASSVEGGRAYEQYF
V: TRBV9
J: TRBJ2-7

CDR3: CASSFGGTEGTQYF
V: TRBV5-6
J: TRBJ2-5

CDR3: CASSQASPTVYEQYF
V: TRBV2
J: TRBJ2-7

CDR3: CASSYRRGGVGSPLHF
V: TRBV25-1
J: TRBJ1-6

CDR3: CASSQYGTENYDYTF
V: TRBV2
J: TRBJ1-2

CDR3: CASSLGQGGSESNQPQHF
V: TRBV12-3/TRBV12-4
J: TRBJ1-5

CDR3: CASSYAGINEKLFF
V: TRBV12-3/TRBV12-4
J: TRBJ1-4

CDR3: CATSRDLIRRYSNQPQHF
V: TRBV15
J: TRBJ1-5

CDR3: CASSESGNSYEQYF
V: TRBV2
J: TRBJ2-7

CDR3: CASSVGLLNGYTF
V: TRBV16
J: TRBJ1-2

CDR3: CASSLIRDEKLFF
V: TRBV7-2
J: TRBJ1-4

CDR3: CASSPQGLGQETQYF
V: TRBV25-1
J: TRBJ2-5

CDR3: CASSETGGKRVGSPLHF
V: TRBV10-3
J: TRBJ1-6

CDR3: CASSLGTDEKLFF
V: TRBV10-3
J: TRBJ1-4

CDR3: CASSLDGYNQPQHF
V: TRBV6-6
J: TRBJ1-5

CDR3: CASSLGDRGDFEKLFF
V: TRBV7-9
J: TRBJ1-4

CDR3: CSASPTGPEAFF
V: TRBV20-1
J: TRBJ1-1

CDR3: CASSLATGFNEQYF
V: TRBV11-2
J: TRBJ2-7

CDR3: CASRLGLYEQYF
V: TRBV6-6
J: TRBJ2-7

CDR3: CASRGGGFLRTGYTF
V: TRBV6-1
J: TRBJ1-2

CDR3: CASSRTVTSGKLFF
V: TRBV2
J: TRBJ1-4

CDR3: CASSPPLGGGNTEAFF
V: TRBV7-8
J: TRBJ1-1

CDR3: CASSHRYKDNSPLHF
V: TRBV10-3
J: TRBJ1-6

CDR3: CAISESQGEKLFF
V: TRBV10-3
J: TRBJ1-4

CDR3: CASSRPGTMNTEAFF
V: TRBV7-6
J: TRBJ1-1

CDR3: CASSYSFPTGTGYNSPLHF
V: TRBV25-1
J: TRBJ1-6

CDR3: CSARDRERGEQYF
V: TRBV20-1
J: TRBJ2-7

CDR3: CSATTYGGGLFF
V: TRBV20-1
J: TRBJ2-2

CDR3: CASTTTGNTYEQYF
V: TRBV24-1
J: TRBJ2-7

CDR3: CSVEERDRARGANVLTF
V: TRBV29-1
J: TRBJ2-6

CDR3: CASSLRIQETQYF
V: TRBV11-2
J: TRBJ2-5

CDR3: CASSYRGGETGELFF
V: TRBV7-9
J: TRBJ2-2

CDR3: CASSVSGNYGYTF
V: TRBV9
J: TRBJ1-2

CDR3: CASSLGTGDEQYF
V: TRBV11-3
J: TRBJ2-7

CDR3: CASSGWQGRDGYTF
V: TRBV2
J: TRBJ1-2

CDR3: CSARGQMRNSPLHF
V: TRBV20-1
J: TRBJ1-6

CDR3: CSVFAQNYGYTF
V: TRBV29-1
J: TRBJ1-2

CDR3: CASSQDTGGRSPLHF
V: TRBV7-3
J: TRBJ1-6